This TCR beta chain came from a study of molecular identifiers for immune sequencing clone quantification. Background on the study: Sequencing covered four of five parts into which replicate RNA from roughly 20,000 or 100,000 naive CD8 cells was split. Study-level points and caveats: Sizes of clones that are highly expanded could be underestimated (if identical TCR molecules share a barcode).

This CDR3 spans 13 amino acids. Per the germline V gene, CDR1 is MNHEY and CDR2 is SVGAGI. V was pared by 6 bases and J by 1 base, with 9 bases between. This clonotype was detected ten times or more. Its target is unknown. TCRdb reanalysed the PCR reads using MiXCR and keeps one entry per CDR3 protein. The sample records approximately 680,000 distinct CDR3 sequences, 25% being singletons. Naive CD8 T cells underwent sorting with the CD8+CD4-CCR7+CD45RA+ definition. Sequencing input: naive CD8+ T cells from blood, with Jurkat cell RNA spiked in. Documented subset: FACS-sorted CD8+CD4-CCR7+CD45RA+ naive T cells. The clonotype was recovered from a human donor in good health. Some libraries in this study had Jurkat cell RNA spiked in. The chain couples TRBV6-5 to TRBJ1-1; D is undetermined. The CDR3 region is CASRVGENTEAFF. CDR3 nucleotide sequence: TGTGCCAGCAGGGTCGGAGAGAACACTGAAGCTTTCTTT.